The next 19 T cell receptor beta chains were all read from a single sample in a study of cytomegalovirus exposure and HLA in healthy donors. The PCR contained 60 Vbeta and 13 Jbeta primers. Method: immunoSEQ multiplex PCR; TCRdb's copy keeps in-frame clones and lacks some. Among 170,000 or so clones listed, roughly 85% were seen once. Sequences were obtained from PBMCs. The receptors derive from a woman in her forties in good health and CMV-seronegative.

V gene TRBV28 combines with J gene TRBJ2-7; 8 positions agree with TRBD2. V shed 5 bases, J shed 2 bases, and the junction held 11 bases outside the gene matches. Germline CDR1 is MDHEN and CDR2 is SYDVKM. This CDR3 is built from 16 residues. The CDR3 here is CASSPGSGAPTYEQYF. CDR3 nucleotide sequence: TGTGCCAGCAGTCCTGGTAGCGGGGCCCCTACCTACGAGCAGTACTTC. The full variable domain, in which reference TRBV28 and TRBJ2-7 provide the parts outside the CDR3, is DVKVTQSSRYLVKRTGEKVFLECVQDMDHENMFWYRQDPGLGLRLIYFSYDVKMKEKGDIPEGYSVSREKKERFSLILESASTNQTSMYLCASSPGSGAPTYEQYFGPGTRLTVT.

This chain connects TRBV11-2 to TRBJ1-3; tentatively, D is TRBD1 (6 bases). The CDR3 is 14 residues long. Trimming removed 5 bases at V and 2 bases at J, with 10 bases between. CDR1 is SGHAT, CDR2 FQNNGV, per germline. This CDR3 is CASSTPGAGNTIYF. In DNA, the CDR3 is TGTGCCAGCAGCACCCCAGGGGCTGGAAACACCATATATTTT.

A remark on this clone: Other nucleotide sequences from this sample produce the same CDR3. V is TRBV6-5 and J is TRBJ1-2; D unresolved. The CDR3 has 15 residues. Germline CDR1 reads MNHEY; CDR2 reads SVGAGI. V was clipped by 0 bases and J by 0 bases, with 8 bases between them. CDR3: CASSYSREPNYGYTF. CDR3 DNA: TGTGCCAGCAGTTACTCCCGGGAGCCTAACTATGGCTACACCTTC.

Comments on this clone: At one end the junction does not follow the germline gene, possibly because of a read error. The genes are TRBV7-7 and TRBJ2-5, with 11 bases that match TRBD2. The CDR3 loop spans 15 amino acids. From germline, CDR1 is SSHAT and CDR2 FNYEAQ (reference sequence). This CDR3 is CASSLLAGVQETQYF. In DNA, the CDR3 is TGTGCTAGCAGCTTACTAGCGGGAGTACAAGAGACCCAGTACTTC.

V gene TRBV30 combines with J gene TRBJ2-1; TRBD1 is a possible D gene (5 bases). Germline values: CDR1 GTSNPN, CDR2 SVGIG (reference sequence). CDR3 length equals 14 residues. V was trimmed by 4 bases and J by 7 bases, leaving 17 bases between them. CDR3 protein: CAWKVGPLKNEQFF. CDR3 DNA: TGTGCCTGGAAGGTGGGGCCCCTTAAAAATGAGCAGTTCTTC.

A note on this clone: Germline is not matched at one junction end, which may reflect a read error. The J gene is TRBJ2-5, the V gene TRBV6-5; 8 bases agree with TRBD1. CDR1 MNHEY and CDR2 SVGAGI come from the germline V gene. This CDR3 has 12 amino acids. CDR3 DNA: TGTGCCAGCAGTTTCGACAGGGGTCAGGAGAACTTC. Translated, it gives CASSFDRGQENF.

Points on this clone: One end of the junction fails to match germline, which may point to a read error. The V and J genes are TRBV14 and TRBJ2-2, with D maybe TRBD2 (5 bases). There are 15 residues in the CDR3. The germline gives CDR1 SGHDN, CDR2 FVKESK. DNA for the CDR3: TGTGCCAGCAGCCAAGCTCACGGGAACGCCGGGGAGCTGTTTTTT. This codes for CASSQAHGNAGELFF.

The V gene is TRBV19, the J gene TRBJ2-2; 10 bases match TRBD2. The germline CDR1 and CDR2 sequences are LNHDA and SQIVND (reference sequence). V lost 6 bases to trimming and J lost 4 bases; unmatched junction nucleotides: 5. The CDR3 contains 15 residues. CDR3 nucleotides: TGTGCCAGTAGCGCTAGCGGGAGCATCACCGGGGAGCTGTTTTTT. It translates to CASSASGSITGELFF.

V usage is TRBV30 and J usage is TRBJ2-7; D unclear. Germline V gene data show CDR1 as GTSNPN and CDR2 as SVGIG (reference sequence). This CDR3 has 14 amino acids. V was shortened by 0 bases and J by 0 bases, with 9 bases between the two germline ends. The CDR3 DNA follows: TGTGCCTGGAGTGTACCCAGGATCTCCTACGAGCAGTACTTC. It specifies CAWSVPRISYEQYF.

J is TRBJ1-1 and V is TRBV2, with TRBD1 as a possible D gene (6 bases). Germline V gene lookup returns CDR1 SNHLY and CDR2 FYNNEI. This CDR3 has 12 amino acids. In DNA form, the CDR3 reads TGTGGGGGGGGGACATTGAACACTGAAGCTTTCTTT. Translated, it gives CGGGTLNTEAFF.

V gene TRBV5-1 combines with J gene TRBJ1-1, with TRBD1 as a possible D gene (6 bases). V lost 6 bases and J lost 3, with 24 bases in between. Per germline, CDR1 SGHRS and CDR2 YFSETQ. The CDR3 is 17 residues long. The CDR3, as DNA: TGCGCCAGCAACCCCAGCTGGGCAGGGGCTAAGTACACTGAAGCTTTCTTT. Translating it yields CASNPSWAGAKYTEAFF.

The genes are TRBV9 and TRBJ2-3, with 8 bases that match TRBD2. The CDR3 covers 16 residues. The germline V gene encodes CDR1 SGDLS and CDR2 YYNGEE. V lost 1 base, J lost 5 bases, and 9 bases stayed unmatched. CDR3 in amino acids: CASSVPPGGPKDTQYF. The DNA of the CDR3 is TGTGCCAGCAGCGTACCACCGGGAGGGCCGAAAGATACGCAGTATTTT.

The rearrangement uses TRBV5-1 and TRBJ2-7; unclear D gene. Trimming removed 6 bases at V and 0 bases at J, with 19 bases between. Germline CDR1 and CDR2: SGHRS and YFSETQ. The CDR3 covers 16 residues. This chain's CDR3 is CASTPLGALSSYEQYF. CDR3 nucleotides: TGCGCCAGCACCCCCCTGGGCGCCCTTAGCTCCTACGAGCAGTACTTC.

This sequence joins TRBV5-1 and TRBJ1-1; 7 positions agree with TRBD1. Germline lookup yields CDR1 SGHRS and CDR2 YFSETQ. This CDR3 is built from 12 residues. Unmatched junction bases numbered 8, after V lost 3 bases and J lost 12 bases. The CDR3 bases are TGCGCCAGCAGCTCACAGGGGTGGGGAACTTTCTTT. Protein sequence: CASSSQGWGTFF.

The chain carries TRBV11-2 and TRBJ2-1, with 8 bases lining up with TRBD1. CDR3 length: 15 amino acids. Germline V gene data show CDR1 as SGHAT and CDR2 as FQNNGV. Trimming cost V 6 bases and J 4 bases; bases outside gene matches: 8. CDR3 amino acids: CASSFRQGTYNEQFF. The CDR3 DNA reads TGTGCCAGCAGTTTTAGACAGGGGACATACAATGAGCAGTTCTTC.

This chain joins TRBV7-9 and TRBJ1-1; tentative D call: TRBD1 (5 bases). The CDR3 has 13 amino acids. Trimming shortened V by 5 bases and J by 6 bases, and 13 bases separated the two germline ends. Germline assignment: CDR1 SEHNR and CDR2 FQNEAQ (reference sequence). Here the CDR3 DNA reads TGTGCCAGCAGCACGACAGTTTCCGCTGAAGCTTTCTTT. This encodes CASSTTVSAEAFF.

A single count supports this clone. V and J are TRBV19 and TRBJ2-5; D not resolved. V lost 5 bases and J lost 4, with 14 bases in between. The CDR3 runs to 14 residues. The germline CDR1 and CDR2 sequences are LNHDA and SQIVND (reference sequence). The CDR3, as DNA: TGTGCCAGTAGTGTGTCAGCGAGTGGAGAGACCCAGTACTTC. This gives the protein CASSVSASGETQYF.

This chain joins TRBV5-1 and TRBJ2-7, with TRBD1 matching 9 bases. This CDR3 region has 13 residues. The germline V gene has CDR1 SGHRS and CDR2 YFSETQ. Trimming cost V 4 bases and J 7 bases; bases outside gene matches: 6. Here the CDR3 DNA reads TGCGCCAGCAGCCCCGGACAGGGGTGGGAGCAGTACTTC. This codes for CASSPGQGWEQYF.

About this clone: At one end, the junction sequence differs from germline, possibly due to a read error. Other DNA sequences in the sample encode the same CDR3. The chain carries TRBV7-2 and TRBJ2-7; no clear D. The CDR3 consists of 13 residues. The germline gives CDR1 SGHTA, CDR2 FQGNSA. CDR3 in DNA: TGCGCCAGCAGCTTAGTTGCGGACTACGAGCAGTACTTC. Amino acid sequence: CASSLVADYEQYF.